This T cell receptor beta chain was identified in a study of T cells after yellow fever vaccination. The TCR cDNA carried a universal primer site and UMIs from 5'RACE template switching. In TCRdb, the 5' RACE reads were re-called with MiXCR into one record per CDR3 protein. Here the sample spans more than 25,000 distinct CDR3 sequences, 4.5% to 7% being singletons. Findings and caveats of the study: Secondary responses were weaker yet peaked faster, day 5 versus 15. Researchers noted that a small share of clonotypes showed up in both CD4 and CD8 compartments. Post-booster repertoires contained most primary-vaccination clones again (96% CD4, 85% to 90% CD8).

Germline V gene data show CDR1 as SGHDN and CDR2 as FVKESK. V dropped 0 bases and J dropped 1 base, with 6 bases sitting between them. The CDR3 contains 14 residues. The sample holds many counts of this clonotype. The V call is TRBV14, the J call TRBJ1-1; D is uncertain. The sequence was collected from a man aged 25 to 45 who received the YFV17D yellow fever vaccine. Sample: PBMCs, either bulk or a sorted T-cell subset (CD4+, CD8+, memory, or dextramer-sorted; not recorded which), taken 15 days after the yellow fever booster vaccination. The chain's CDR3 is CASSQELRNTEAFF. DNA of the CDR3: TGTGCCAGCAGCCAAGAACTAAGGAACACTGAAGCTTTCTTT.